These 8 T cell receptor beta chains share one sample of origin, sequenced in a study of PD-1 blockade in classical Hodgkin lymphoma. Time point denoted: cycle 4 day 1 (C4D1), after 5 to 7 weeks of nivolumab. After autologous stem cell transplantation all patients relapsed, and prior brentuximab vedotin exposure differed between cohorts. The assay was immunoSEQ multiplex PCR, and TCRdb's table has in-frame clones only and misses some. The sample gives tens of thousands of clones, 90% of which show up once; under 3.5% is in the top ten. Source: peripheral blood mononuclear cells (PBMCs), taken before the fourth cycle of nivolumab. These receptors all stem from a human donor with classical Hodgkin lymphoma.

The gene calls are TRBV19 and TRBJ1-1; D is uncertain. The CDR3 has 15 amino acids. V was clipped by 6 bases and J by 1 base, with 15 bases between them. Looked up from germline, CDR1 is LNHDA and CDR2 is SQIVND (reference sequence). In DNA form, the CDR3 reads TGTGCCAGTAGCCTGCTGGCGGAGGCGAACACTGAAGCTTTCTTT. This encodes CASSLLAEANTEAFF.

The J gene is TRBJ1-2, the V gene TRBV9; D remains unclear. This CDR3 has 16 amino acids. Germline V CDR1 and CDR2: SGDLS, YYNGEE. V dropped 0 bases and J dropped 9 bases, with 21 bases sitting between them. This chain's CDR3 is CASSVGVGYFSPRYTF. The DNA of the CDR3 is TGTGCCAGCAGCGTAGGAGTTGGATACTTCTCCCCGCGCTACACCTTC.

The chain is built from TRBV29-1 and TRBJ2-7; the match to TRBD1 covers 8 bases. V dropped 7 bases and J dropped 2; count of bases not matched to a gene: 7. Germline CDR1 and CDR2: SQVTM and ANQGSEA. The CDR3 has 13 amino acids. The CDR3 region is CSGGDRLAYEQYF. In DNA, the CDR3 is TGCAGCGGCGGGGACAGGCTAGCCTACGAGCAGTACTTC.

This chain joins TRBV18 and TRBJ2-1; possibly TRBD1 for D (6 bases). The CDR3 spans 16 residues. The germline V and J ends were trimmed by 6 bases and 2 bases, with 17 bases remaining between them. Germline CDR1 KGHSH, CDR2 LQKENI. The DNA for the CDR3 is TGTGCCAGCTCGGACCGGGACAAGGGTACCTACAATGAGCAGTTCTTC. This gives the protein CASSDRDKGTYNEQFF.

The gene calls are TRBV28 and TRBJ2-1; D is unclear. CDR1 is MDHEN, CDR2 SYDVKM, per germline. Between the trimmed V and J ends, which lost 6 bases and 7 bases, there was a span of 13 bases. The CDR3 has 13 amino acids. The DNA for the CDR3 is TGTGCCAGCAGCCGCCTAGGTCCAAATGAGCAGTTCTTC. Translation gives CASSRLGPNEQFF.

This rearrangement joins TRBV27 to TRBJ2-2; TRBD1 matches 8 bases. This CDR3 is built from 17 residues. V lost 5 bases to trimming and J lost 3 bases; unmatched junction nucleotides: 11. The germline CDR1 and CDR2 sequences are MNHEY and SMNVEV (reference sequence). The CDR3 loop is CASSASTGVVDTGELFF. The CDR3 nucleotides read TGTGCCAGCAGTGCCTCGACAGGGGTTGTGGACACCGGGGAGCTGTTTTTT.

This chain links TRBV4-3 with TRBJ2-5; 7 positions match TRBD1. Germline-derived CDR1 and CDR2 are LGHNA and YSLEER. With V trimmed by 1 base and J by 4 bases, 6 bases remained unmatched. This CDR3 spans 15 amino acids. CDR3 sequence (DNA): TGCGCCAGCAGCCAAGCCACTGCAGGGGGAGAGACCCAGTACTTC. This codes for CASSQATAGGETQYF.

This chain uses TRBV15 with TRBJ2-1; no firm D call. V was pared by 4 bases and J by 4 bases, with 11 bases between. Germline V lookup: CDR1 LNHNV, CDR2 YYDKDF (reference sequence). CDR3 length: 14 amino acids. The CDR3 sequence is CATSTVDVYNEQFF. The CDR3 coding sequence is TGTGCCACCAGCACAGTGGACGTGTACAATGAGCAGTTCTTC.